The 16 T cell receptor beta chains below were found in one sample sequenced in a study of blood T cell repertoires in COVID-19 (dated by TCRdb to 2020 to 2021). Libraries were prepared through the immunoSEQ multiplex PCR assay. The immuneACCESS repertoire file appears here via TCRdb, limited to in-frame rearrangements. These files lack a portion of the clones; in checked studies, under half of the deficit traces to unresolved V genes, and the cause of the others is not known. Here the sample has 93,000 or so clones; roughly 87% occur a single time. 6.2% of the sample comes from the top ten. The sequenced sample consisted of peripheral blood. These receptors originate from a human donor in a cohort sampled during active COVID-19.

The V gene is TRBV4-1, the J gene TRBJ2-3; TRBD2 agrees at 12 bases. V lost 2 bases to trimming and J lost 5 bases; unmatched junction nucleotides: 2. Germline values: CDR1 MGHRA, CDR2 YSYEKL. The length of the CDR3 is 15 residues. The CDR3 DNA follows: TGCGCCAGCAGCCAACGACTAGCGGGAGAAGATACGCAGTATTTT. Its protein product is CASSQRLAGEDTQYF.

This rearrangement joins TRBV5-6 to TRBJ2-5, with 14 bases that match TRBD2. Germline V gene lookup returns CDR1 SGHDT and CDR2 YYEEEE. J lost 5 bases, V lost 2 bases, and 11 bases had no gene match. The CDR3 covers 18 residues. CDR3 sequence reads: CASSLRLAGGPSQETQYF. The DNA for the CDR3 is TGTGCCAGCAGCTTAAGACTAGCGGGAGGGCCTTCACAGGAGACCCAGTACTTC. The full variable domain, with the rest looked up from reference TRBV5-6 and TRBJ2-5, is DAGVTQSPTHLIKTRGQQVTLRCSPKSGHDTVSWYQQALGQGPQFIFQYYEEEERQRGNFPDRFSGHQFPNYSSELNVNALLLGDSALYLCASSLRLAGGPSQETQYFGPGTRLLVL.

The chain couples TRBV24-1 to TRBJ1-5, with 8 bases lining up with TRBD1. With V trimmed by 9 bases and J by 0 bases, 18 bases remained unmatched. The CDR3 has 19 amino acids. Germline CDR1 and CDR2: KGHDR and SFDVKD. The CDR3 region has the DNA TGTGCCACCCCGGGGTGGCTAGGGACAGGAGCTTATAGCAATCAGCCCCAGCATTTT. Protein: CATPGWLGTGAYSNQPQHF.

V and J are TRBV7-8 and TRBJ1-2; 8 bases are a match to TRBD1. The CDR3 covers 16 residues. Trimming removed 1 base from V and 7 bases from J; junction bases left unmatched: 11. CDR1 and CDR2 (germline): SGHVS, FQNEAQ. The CDR3 nucleotides are TGTGCCAGCAGCTTAGATTTGGGGCAGGGGGCGTTTGGCTACACCTTC. It encodes CASSLDLGQGAFGYTF.

In nucleotides, the CDR3 is TGTGCCAGCAGTTTCCGTGGGGCGCGGAACATTCAGTACTTC. It encodes CASSFRGARNIQYF. J is TRBJ2-4 and V is TRBV28, with D possibly matching TRBD1 (5 bases). V lost 3 bases, J lost 7 bases, and 13 bases lay in between. The CDR3 runs 14 residues. In germline, CDR1 is MDHEN, CDR2 SYDVKM.

This chain joins TRBV6-2 or TRBV6-3 and TRBJ2-7, with 8 positions matching TRBD2. V dropped 2 bases and J dropped 0; count of bases not matched to a gene: 12. Germline loops: CDR1 MNHEY, CDR2 SVGEGT. CDR3 length: 18 amino acids. The CDR3 region has the DNA TGTGCCAGCAGTTACCCATCCCGCAGCGGGGGTAGCTCCTACGAGCAGTACTTC. It yields the protein CASSYPSRSGGSSYEQYF.

V and J are TRBV4-1 and TRBJ2-4; weak D call: TRBD1 (5 bases). Germline V gene data show CDR1 as MGHRA and CDR2 as YSYEKL. This CDR3 has 13 amino acids. V lost 0 bases, J lost 7 bases, and 7 bases lay in between. CDR3 DNA: TGCGCCAGCAGCCAAGACAGGGATAACATTCAGTACTTC. Translation gives CASSQDRDNIQYF.

The chain couples TRBV5-1 to TRBJ1-1, with 11 bases fitting TRBD1. CDR1 and CDR2 from the germline V gene are SGHRS and YFSETQ. This CDR3 is built from 18 residues. Trimming at V came to 4 bases and at J to 10 bases, leaving 21 bases not matched to a gene. The CDR3 here is CASSGGTGGFYAPTGAFF. Here the CDR3 DNA reads TGCGCCAGCAGCGGGGGGACAGGGGGATTCTACGCCCCGACCGGAGCTTTCTTT.

The rearrangement links TRBV5-1 to TRBJ2-7, with 10 bases fitting TRBD1. V shed 3 bases and J 9 bases; nucleotides not matched to a gene: 9. The length of the CDR3 is 14 residues. Germline loops: CDR1 SGHRS, CDR2 YFSETQ. CDR3 nucleotide sequence: TGCGCCAGCAGCTCGGGGGACAGGGGTTTATTGCAGTACTTC. Protein product: CASSSGDRGLLQYF.

The rearrangement uses TRBV5-1 and TRBJ2-2, with TRBD1 identical over 7 bases. This CDR3 comprises 15 residues. Trimming removed 3 bases from V and 6 bases from J; junction bases left unmatched: 8. The germline V gene has CDR1 SGHRS and CDR2 YFSETQ. Written as DNA, the CDR3 is TGCGCCAGCAGCTCCGGAGACAGGGTCGCCGGGGAGCTGTTTTTT. Its protein is CASSSGDRVAGELFF.

This chain joins TRBV19 and TRBJ1-6; a possible D gene is TRBD1 (5 bases). This CDR3 region has 15 residues. V was trimmed by 4 bases and J by 5 bases, leaving 12 bases between them. Germline assignment: CDR1 LNHDA and CDR2 SQIVND (reference sequence). The CDR3 is CASSTTGENNSPLHF. The CDR3, as DNA: TGTGCCAGTAGTACCACAGGCGAAAATAATTCACCCCTCCACTTT.

The chain is built from TRBV24-1 and TRBJ2-7; 9 nucleotides agree with TRBD1. The CDR3 consists of 15 residues. Germline CDR1 is KGHDR and CDR2 is SFDVKD. J was trimmed by 6 bases and V by 4 bases; bases with no gene match: 9. CDR3 protein: CATSDRGQGKGEQYF. The CDR3 DNA sequence: TGTGCCACCAGTGACCGGGGACAGGGAAAAGGCGAGCAGTACTTC.

The chain is built from TRBV28 and TRBJ1-6; 7 bases align to TRBD1. The CDR3 contains 15 residues. V lost 6 bases and J lost 4; bases outside the gene matches: 6. The V gene's germline CDR1 is MDHEN and CDR2 SYDVKM. CDR3 residues: CASSPAGGYNSPLHF. The CDR3 DNA sequence: TGTGCCAGCAGCCCTGCAGGGGGGTATAATTCACCCCTCCACTTT.

The chain uses TRBV7-9 and TRBJ1-4; D might be TRBD1 (6 bases). The V and J ends lost 5 bases and 11 bases respectively, with 24 bases between them. The length of the CDR3 is 16 residues. The germline V gene has CDR1 SEHNR and CDR2 FQNEAQ (reference sequence). The CDR3 DNA is TGTGCCAGCAGCCTGCAGGGCGGGGGCGCGGTCGAGAAACTGTTTTTT. It translates to CASSLQGGGAVEKLFF.

This chain links TRBV5-1 with TRBJ2-3; TRBD1 matches 8 bases. CDR1 is SGHRS and CDR2 is YFSETQ in the germline V gene. This CDR3 contains 14 residues. Losses at the gene ends were 4 bases for V and 3 bases for J; bases not matched to a gene: 4. CDR3 bases: TGCGCCAGCAGCCAAGGACAGGGAACAGATACGCAGTATTTT. It translates to CASSQGQGTDTQYF.

J is TRBJ2-3 and V is TRBV3-1 (or the pseudogene TRBV3-2); TRBD2 might be the D (6 bases). The CDR3 runs 15 residues. From germline, CDR1 is LGHDT and CDR2 YNNKEL (reference sequence). V was cut by 3 bases and J by 1 base, with 11 bases left in between. The DNA for the CDR3 is TGTGCCAGCAGCCAGTTGACTAGGGGCACAGATACGCAGTATTTT. Translation gives CASSQLTRGTDTQYF.